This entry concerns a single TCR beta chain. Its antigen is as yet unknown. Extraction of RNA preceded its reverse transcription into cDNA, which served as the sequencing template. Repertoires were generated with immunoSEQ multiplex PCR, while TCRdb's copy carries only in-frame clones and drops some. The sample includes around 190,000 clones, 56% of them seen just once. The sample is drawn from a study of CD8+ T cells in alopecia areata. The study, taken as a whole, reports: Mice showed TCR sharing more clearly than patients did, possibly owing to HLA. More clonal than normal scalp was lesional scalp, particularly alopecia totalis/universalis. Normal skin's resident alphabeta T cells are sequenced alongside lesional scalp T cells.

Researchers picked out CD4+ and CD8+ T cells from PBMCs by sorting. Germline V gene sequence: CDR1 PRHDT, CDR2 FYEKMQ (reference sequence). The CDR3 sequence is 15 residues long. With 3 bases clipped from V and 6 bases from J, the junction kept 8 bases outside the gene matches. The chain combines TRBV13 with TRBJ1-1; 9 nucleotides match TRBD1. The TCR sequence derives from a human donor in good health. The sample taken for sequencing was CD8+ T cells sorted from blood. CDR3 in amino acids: CASSLVTGGGSEAFF. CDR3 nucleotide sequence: TGTGCCAGCAGCTTGGTTACAGGGGGCGGCTCTGAAGCTTTCTTT.